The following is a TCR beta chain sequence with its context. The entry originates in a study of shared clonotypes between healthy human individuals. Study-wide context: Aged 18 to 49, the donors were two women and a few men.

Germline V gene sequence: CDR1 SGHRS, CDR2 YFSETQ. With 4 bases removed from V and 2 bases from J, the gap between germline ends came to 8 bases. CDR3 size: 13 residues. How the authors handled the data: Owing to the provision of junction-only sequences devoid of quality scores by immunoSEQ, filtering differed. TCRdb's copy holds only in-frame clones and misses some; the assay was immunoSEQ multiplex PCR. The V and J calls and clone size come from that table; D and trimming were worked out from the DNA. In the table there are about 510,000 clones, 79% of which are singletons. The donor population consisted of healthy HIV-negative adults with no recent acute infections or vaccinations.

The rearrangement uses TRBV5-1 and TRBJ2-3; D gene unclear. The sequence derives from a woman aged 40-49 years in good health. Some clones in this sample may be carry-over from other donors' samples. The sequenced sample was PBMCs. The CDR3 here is CASSPHTTDTQYF. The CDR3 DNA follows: TGCGCCAGCAGCCCACATACCACAGATACGCAGTATTTT. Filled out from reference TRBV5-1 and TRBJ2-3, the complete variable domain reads KAGVTQTPRYLIKTRGQQVTLSCSPISGHRSVSWYQQTPGQGLQFLFEYFSETQRNKGNFPGRFSGRQFSNSRSEMNVSTLELGDSALYLCASSPHTTDTQYFGPGTRLTVL.